The next 7 T cell receptor beta chains were all read from a single sample in a study of shared clonotypes between healthy human individuals. Positively selected for CCR7, the CD45RO-negative cells used as naive CD8 cells excluded terminally differentiated effector memory CD45RA+ cells. TCRdb keeps only in-frame clones here, not all; method: immunoSEQ multiplex PCR. There are about 2.1 million clones in the sample; just over 90% occur only once, and 1.5% to 2% lies in the top ten. Sample: naive CD8+ T cells from PBMCs. The receptor source for this set is a man between 18 and 29 years old in good health. Some clones in this sample may be carry-over from other donors' samples.

The chain combines TRBV9 with TRBJ1-3; D is perhaps TRBD1 (6 bases). V lost 3 bases and J 1 base, leaving 14 bases between the germline ends. Germline V gives CDR1 SGDLS, CDR2 YYNGEE. The CDR3 runs 16 residues. The CDR3 is CASSAVGAHSGNTIYF. The CDR3 DNA reads as TGTGCCAGCAGCGCGGTGGGGGCCCATTCTGGAAACACCATATATTTT. Looking up the rest from reference TRBV9 and TRBJ1-3 gives the full variable domain: DSGVTQTPKHLITATGQRVTLRCSPRSGDLSVYWYQQSLDQGLQFLIQYYNGEERAKGNILERFSAQQFPDLHSELNLSSLELGDSALYFCASSAVGAHSGNTIYFGEGSWLTVV.

The rearrangement links TRBV9 to TRBJ2-2, with 8 bases lining up with TRBD2. The CDR3 is 18 residues long. Germline-derived CDR1 and CDR2 are SGDLS and YYNGEE. V was clipped by 5 bases and J by 1 base; unmatched bases: 13. Here the CDR3 DNA reads TGTGCCAGCAGTTCTAGCGGGCGGAGTGGGGGGAACACCGGGGAGCTGTTTTTT. This gives the protein CASSSSGRSGGNTGELFF.

Remarks on this clone: The sample carries other DNA sequences with the same CDR3. The V gene is TRBV29-1, the J gene TRBJ2-7, with D possibly being TRBD1 or TRBD2 (5 bases each). CDR3 size: 13 residues. V was cut by 2 bases and J by 0 bases, with 8 bases left in between. CDR1 is SQVTM, CDR2 ANQGSEA, per germline. Written as DNA, the CDR3 is TGCAGCGTTGAACGGGACGACTCCTACGAGCAGTACTTC. It translates to CSVERDDSYEQYF.

This chain connects TRBV7-9 to TRBJ2-2; 7 positions agree with TRBD1. The V gene's germline CDR1 is SEHNR and CDR2 FQNEAQ (reference sequence). This CDR3 comprises 18 residues. V dropped 7 bases and J dropped 6; count of bases not matched to a gene: 20. CDR3 loop: CASNMLRGGARMAGELFF. The CDR3 DNA is TGTGCCAGCAACATGCTGAGAGGGGGCGCCAGGATGGCCGGGGAGCTGTTTTTT.

The genes are TRBV7-9 and TRBJ1-2; the D is unclear. The CDR3 extends over 14 amino acids. Looked up from germline, CDR1 is SEHNR and CDR2 is FQNEAQ (reference sequence). Between the trimmed V and J ends, which lost 5 bases and 4 bases, there was a span of 14 bases. As DNA, the CDR3 is TGTGCCAGCAGCACCCAGGACGGAGTCTATGGCTACACCTTC. This gives the protein CASSTQDGVYGYTF.

The genes are TRBV6-6 and TRBJ1-4, with 7 bases fitting TRBD1. Germline V lookup: CDR1 MNHNY, CDR2 SVGAGI (reference sequence). V shed 0 bases, J shed 2 bases, and the junction held 0 bases outside the gene matches. The CDR3 contains 15 residues. This chain's CDR3 is CASSYSTGTNEKLFF. CDR3 DNA sequence: TGTGCCAGCAGTTACTCGACAGGGACTAATGAAAAACTGTTTTTT.

The gene calls are TRBV7-9 and TRBJ2-5, with D perhaps matching TRBD1 (5 bases). Trimming removed 5 bases at V and 1 base at J, with 26 bases between. The CDR3 runs 19 residues. Germline loops: CDR1 SEHNR, CDR2 FQNEAQ (reference sequence). This CDR3 reads CASSGRTSSFILFQETQYF. In nucleotides, the CDR3 is TGTGCCAGCAGCGGCCGGACATCGTCCTTCATTCTTTTCCAAGAGACCCAGTACTTC.